This TCR beta chain is from a study of T cells after yellow fever vaccination. Only a few counts were recorded for this clonotype. Production of TCR cDNA was by 5'RACE template switching, which also added a universal primer site and UMIs. TCRdb fed the 5' RACE reads into MiXCR, producing one record per CDR3 protein. The sample carries almost 600,000 distinct CDR3 sequences, 13% recorded once. Germline CDR1 SGHNT, CDR2 YYREEE (reference sequence). The CDR3 totals 15 residues. With 0 bases removed from V and 0 bases from J, the gap between germline ends came to 9 bases. The receptor comes from a young man who received the YFV17D yellow fever vaccine. Sequencing was performed on PBMCs, taken on the day of the yellow fever booster vaccination. This chain connects TRBV5-4 to TRBJ1-1; D is undetermined. CDR3 region: CASSLVGAMNTEAFF. CDR3 nucleotide sequence: TGTGCCAGCAGCTTGGTAGGTGCTATGAACACTGAAGCTTTCTTT.